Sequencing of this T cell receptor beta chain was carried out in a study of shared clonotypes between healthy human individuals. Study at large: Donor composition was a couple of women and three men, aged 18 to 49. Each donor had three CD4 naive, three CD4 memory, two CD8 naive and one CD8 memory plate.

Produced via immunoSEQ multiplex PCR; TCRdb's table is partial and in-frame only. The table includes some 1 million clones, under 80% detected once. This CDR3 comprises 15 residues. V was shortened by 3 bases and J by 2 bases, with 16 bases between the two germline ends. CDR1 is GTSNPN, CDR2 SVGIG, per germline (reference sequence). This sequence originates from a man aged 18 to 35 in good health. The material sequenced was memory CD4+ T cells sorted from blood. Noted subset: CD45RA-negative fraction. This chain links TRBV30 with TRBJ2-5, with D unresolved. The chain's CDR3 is CAWRKGLAIQETQYF. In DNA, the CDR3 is TGTGCCTGGAGGAAAGGGTTGGCAATACAAGAGACCCAGTACTTC.